This entry features one TCR beta chain sequence. Its antigen is not identified. This sample was included in a study of blood T cells in healthy people across ages. Points from the study as a whole: A greater number of naive CD4+ cells and higher diversity distinguished long-lived donors from aged donors.

Together with a sample-barcoded 5' primer, a J-beta primer mix was included in a second PCR lasting about 7 to 12 cycles. Every individual sample yielded 2.5 million or more paired-end reads (each containing CDR3). TCRdb recomputed calls from the 5' RACE reads with MiXCR, one row per CDR3 protein. There are 1.2 million to 1.5 million distinct CDR3 sequences in the sample; roughly 40% occur only once, and roughly 8.2% lies in the top ten. The V end lost 5 bases, the J end lost 7 bases, and 18 bases lay between the germline ends. Per germline, CDR1 SGHAT and CDR2 FQNNGV. This CDR3 contains 15 residues.

This clonotype originated in a woman between 18 and 29 years old in good health. V is TRBV11-2 and J is TRBJ2-1, with D possibly being TRBD1 (6 bases). Material: blood. The CDR3: CASSHRALGVNEQFF. CDR3 coding DNA: TGTGCCAGCAGCCACAGGGCATTGGGTGTAAATGAGCAGTTCTTC.